This TCR beta chain came from a study of circulating tumor DNA in untreated peripheral T-cell lymphoma. About the research overall: Circulating tumor DNA with tumor TCR clonotypes was tracked in baseline and serial serum. Study conclusions and caveats: Despite persistently detectable ctDNA, a couple of patients remained in remission over around ten years. In 76% of patients, tumor-specific clonotypes were identified. Detectable ctDNA after therapy showed a trend toward worse survival.

A note on this clone: Its antigen is still unknown.

TCRdb's copy holds only in-frame clones and misses some; the assay was immunoSEQ multiplex PCR. Of a few hundred clones in the sample, over 75% were seen once. The sequenced sample was cell-free DNA from blood serum. The TCR comes from a human donor with peripheral T-cell lymphoma.

CDR3 amino acids: CASSLMGEATYEQYV. In DNA form, the CDR3 reads TGTGCCAGCAGTCTGATGGGGGAGGCGACCTACGAGCAGTACGTC. The chain carries TRBV5-6 and TRBJ2-7; maybe TRBD2 (6 bases). Germline assignment: CDR1 SGHDT and CDR2 YYEEEE. The CDR3 has 15 residues. The V and J ends lost 5 bases and 2 bases respectively, with 17 bases between them.